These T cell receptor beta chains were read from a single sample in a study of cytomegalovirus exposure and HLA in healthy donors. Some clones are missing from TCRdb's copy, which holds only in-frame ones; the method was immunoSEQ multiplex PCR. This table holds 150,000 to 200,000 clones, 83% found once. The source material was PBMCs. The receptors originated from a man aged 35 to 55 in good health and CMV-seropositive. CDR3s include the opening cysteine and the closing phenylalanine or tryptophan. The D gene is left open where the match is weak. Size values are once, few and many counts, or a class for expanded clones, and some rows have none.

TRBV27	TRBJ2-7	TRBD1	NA	TGTGCCAGCAGCGACAGGGCTGCCTACGAGCAGTACTTC	CASSDRAAYEQYF
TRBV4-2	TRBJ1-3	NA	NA	TGTGCCAGCAGCCAAGAAGGGCAGGGCAGAGACACCATATATTTT	CASSQEGQGRDTIYF
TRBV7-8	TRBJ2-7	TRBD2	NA	TGTGCCAGCAGCCCACCATGGGGGGGCTCCTACGAGCAGTACTTC	CASSPPWGGSYEQYF
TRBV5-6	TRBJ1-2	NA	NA	TGTGCCAGCAGCTTGGTAGGAGTTGGTGGCTACACCTTC	CASSLVGVGGYTF
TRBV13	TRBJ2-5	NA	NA	TGTGCCAGCAGCACGGGGCAGGGGCGGAAGACCCAGTACTTC	CASSTGQGRKTQYF
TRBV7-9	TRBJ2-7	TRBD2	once	TGTGCCAGCAGCTTAGCTGGGACTAGCATGCACGAGCAGTACTTC	CASSLAGTSMHEQYF
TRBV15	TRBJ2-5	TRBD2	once	TGTGCCACCAGCGGGGGACTAGCGGGAAGAGAGCAGTACTTC	CATSGGLAGREQYF
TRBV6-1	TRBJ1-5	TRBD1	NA	TGTGCCAGCAGTGAAGGGTGGACAGGGCCTTTTGGCAATCAGCCCCAGCATTTT	CASSEGWTGPFGNQPQHF
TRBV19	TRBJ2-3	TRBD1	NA	TGTGCCAGTAGTACTTGGGACAGGGGCACAGATACGCAGTATTTT	CASSTWDRGTDTQYF
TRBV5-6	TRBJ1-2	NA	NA	TGTGCCAGCAGCGGGCCCGGGCAGGCGGGTGGCTACACCTTC	CASSGPGQAGGYTF
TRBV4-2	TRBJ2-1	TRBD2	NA	TGTGCCAGCAGCCAAGCAGCGGGATCTTCCTACAATGAGCAGTTCTTC	CASSQAAGSSYNEQFF
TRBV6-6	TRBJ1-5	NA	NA	TGTGCCAGCAGTTACGCTCAGGGTTGGGGTCAGCCCCAGCATTTT	CASSYAQGWGQPQHF
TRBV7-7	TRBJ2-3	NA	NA	TGTGCTAGCAGTAAAGACTTTACAGATACGCAGTATTTT	CASSKDFTDTQYF
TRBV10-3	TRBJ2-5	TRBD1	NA	TGTGCCTCACGACAGGGTCCGGTAGAGACCCAGTACTTC	CASRQGPVETQYF
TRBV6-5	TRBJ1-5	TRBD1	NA	TGTGCCAGCAGTCACGGACAGGGGGGACAGCCCCAGCATTTT	CASSHGQGGQPQHF
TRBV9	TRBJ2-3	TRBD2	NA	TGTGCCAGCAGCGTAGGGGGGGGACTAGCGGGAGGCGCGCAGTATTTT	CASSVGGGLAGGAQYF
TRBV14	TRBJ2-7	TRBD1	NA	TGTGCCAGCAGCCAAGAGAGAGGGGGCCCATCCTACGAGCAGTACTTC	CASSQERGGPSYEQYF
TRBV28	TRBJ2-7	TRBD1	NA	TGTGCCAGCAGCCTTCCCGACAGGGGCTACGAGCAGTACTTC	CASSLPDRGYEQYF
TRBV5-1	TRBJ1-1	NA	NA	TGCGCCAGCAGCCCCCTGGTTACCGGGGGAAGGACTGAAGCTTTCTTT	CASSPLVTGGRTEAFF
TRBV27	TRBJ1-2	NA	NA	TGTGCCAGCAGTTTAAGTTTATTCGGTGGCTACACCTTC	CASSLSLFGGYTF
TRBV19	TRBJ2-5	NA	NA	TGTGCCAGTAGTATGGCAGTAAAAGAGACCCAGTACTTC	CASSMAVKETQYF
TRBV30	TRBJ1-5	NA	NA	TGTGCCTGGAGTGGAACCGCTCCGGGCAGGGGTCAGCCCCAGCATTTT	CAWSGTAPGRGQPQHF
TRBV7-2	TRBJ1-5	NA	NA	TGTGCCAGCAGCTTAGCGGGACACCCTGGGTTGGGCAATCAGCCCCAGCATTTT	CASSLAGHPGLGNQPQHF
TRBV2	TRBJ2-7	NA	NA	TGTGCCAGTCTGACAGCCCTCTACGAGCAGTACTTC	CASLTALYEQYF
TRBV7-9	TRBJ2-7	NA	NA	TGTGCCAGCAGCCCGCCCGTGGCAGGACTATACGAGCAGTACTTC	CASSPPVAGLYEQYF
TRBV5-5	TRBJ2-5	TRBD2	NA	TGTGCCAGCAGCTTGGGTCCTAGCGGGGCCCTACAAGAGACCCAGTACTTC	CASSLGPSGALQETQYF
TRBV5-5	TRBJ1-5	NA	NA	TGTGCCAGCAGTTCCAGGGTAAGTCAGCCCCAGCATTTT	CASSSRVSQPQHF
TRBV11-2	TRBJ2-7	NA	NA	TGTGCCAGCAGCTCCCAGATCCAGCCAGGTGACGAGCAGTACTTC	CASSSQIQPGDEQYF
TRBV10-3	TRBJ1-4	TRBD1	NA	TGTGCCATCAGTGAGGACAGGGGGCTTGCAACTAATGAAAAACTGTTTTTT	CAISEDRGLATNEKLFF
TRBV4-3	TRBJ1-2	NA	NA	TGCGCCAGCAGCCAAGATCAAAAGAGGGGCTACACCTTC	CASSQDQKRGYTF
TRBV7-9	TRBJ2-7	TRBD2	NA	TGTTCCAGCTTTTTGACGGGGGGGGGCGAGCAGTACTTC	CSSFLTGGGEQYF
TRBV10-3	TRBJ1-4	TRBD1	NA	TGTGCCATCAGTGACCCCGGGACAGGGTTCGAAAAACTGTTTTTT	CAISDPGTGFEKLFF
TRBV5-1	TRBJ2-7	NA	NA	TGCGCCAGCAGCTTGGGCGAGGGCGAGCAGTACTTC	CASSLGEGEQYF
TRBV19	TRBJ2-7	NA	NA	TGTGCCAGTAGCCTTGACACCTACTACGAGCAGTACTTC	CASSLDTYYEQYF
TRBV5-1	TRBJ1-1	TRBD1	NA	TGCGCCAGCAGCTTCCGGGACAGGGCTGAAGCTTTCTTT	CASSFRDRAEAFF
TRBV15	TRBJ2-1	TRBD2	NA	TGTGCCACCAGCAGAGTGCCTTTTAGCGGGAGGGGGAATGAGCAGTTCTTC	CATSRVPFSGRGNEQFF
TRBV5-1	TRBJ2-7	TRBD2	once	TGCGCCAGCAGTACTAGCGGGAGAGAGGAGCAGTACTTC	CASSTSGREEQYF
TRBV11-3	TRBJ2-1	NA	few	TGTGCCAGCACCCAGAGAGGCGATGAGCAGTTCTTC	CASTQRGDEQFF
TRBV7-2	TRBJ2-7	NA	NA	TGTGCCAGCAGTCTTAATGGGTTGTCAGGTGAGCAGTACTTC	CASSLNGLSGEQYF
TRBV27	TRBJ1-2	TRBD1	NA	TGTGCCAGCAGGAGGGGACAGGGGGCCCCGGGCACCTTC	CASRRGQGAPGTF
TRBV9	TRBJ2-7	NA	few	TGTGCCAGCAGCGTAGAAGGGAGATCTGACGAGCAGTACTTC	CASSVEGRSDEQYF
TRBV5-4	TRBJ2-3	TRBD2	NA	TGTGCCAGCAGCTCTCTAGCGGGAGACACAGATACGCAGTATTTT	CASSSLAGDTDTQYF
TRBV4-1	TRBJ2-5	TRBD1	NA	TGCGCCAGCAGCCAAGGGGACAGGGGTCAAGGAGAGACCCAGTACTTC	CASSQGDRGQGETQYF
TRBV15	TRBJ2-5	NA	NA	TGTGCCACCAGCAGAGACAGGGGAGAGACCCAGTACTTC	CATSRDRGETQYF